This passage covers 3 T cell receptor beta chains from one sample sequenced in a study of T cell responses to AZD1222 COVID-19 vaccine. Libraries were prepared by immunoSEQ multiplex PCR; TCRdb keeps only in-frame clonotypes and omits some of them. The sample lists roughly 43,000 clones, roughly 75% occurring once. The sample consisted of peripheral blood, taken 28 days after the second dose of the MenACWY control vaccine. The source of these receptors is an adult who received the MenACWY meningococcal vaccine as a control.

This chain connects TRBV2 to TRBJ2-7; the D is unclear. The CDR3 contains 13 residues. V was cut by 7 bases and J by 4 bases, with 14 bases left in between. Per germline, CDR1 SNHLY and CDR2 FYNNEI. The CDR3 region is CASKQGPGYEQYV. The CDR3 DNA reads as TGTGCCAGCAAGCAAGGGCCCGGGTACGAGCAGTACGTC.

A few counts support this clone. The V gene is TRBV2, the J gene TRBJ2-7; D is ambiguous. The V and J ends lost 2 bases and 4 bases respectively, with 6 bases between them. CDR1 and CDR2 from the germline V gene are SNHLY and FYNNEI. The length of the CDR3 is 12 residues. The CDR3 loop reads CASSEQVYEQYF. Written as DNA, the CDR3 is TGTGCCAGCAGTGAACAGGTTTACGAGCAGTACTTC. Full variable domain (remainder filled in from reference TRBV2 and TRBJ2-7): EPEVTQTPSHQVTQMGQEVILRCVPISNHLYFYWYRQILGQKVEFLVSFYNNEISEKSEIFDDQFSVERPDGSNFTLKIRSTKLEDSAMYFCASSEQVYEQYFGPGTRLTVT.

The gene calls are TRBV5-1 and TRBJ1-5; no definite D call. The germline CDR1 and CDR2 sequences are SGHRS and YFSETQ. The V end was cut by 0 bases, the J end by 0 bases, with 7 bases between. CDR3 length: 15 amino acids. The CDR3 region is CASSLGLDSNQPQHF. The CDR3 coding sequence is TGCGCCAGCAGCTTGGGGCTCGATAGCAATCAGCCCCAGCATTTT. Full variable domain (outside the CDR3, taken from reference TRBV5-1 and TRBJ1-5): KAGVTQTPRYLIKTRGQQVTLSCSPISGHRSVSWYQQTPGQGLQFLFEYFSETQRNKGNFPGRFSGRQFSNSRSEMNVSTLELGDSALYLCASSLGLDSNQPQHFGDGTRLSIL.